This is a list of T cell receptor beta chains from one sample in a study of OX40 agonist ivuxolimab in advanced cancers. Produced via immunoSEQ multiplex PCR; TCRdb's table is partial and in-frame only. The sample has tens of thousands of clones, over 80% seen once. The sample here was CD4+ or CD8+ T cells sorted from blood, taken in a trial of the OX40 agonist ivuxolimab. The receptors originated from an adult with an advanced solid tumor such as melanoma, head and neck, liver or kidney cancer. CDR3s include the opening cysteine and the closing phenylalanine or tryptophan. D genes are given only for firm matches. Where a row states a size, it is once, few, many or the class of an expanded clone; other rows omit it.

>TRBJ2-2|TRBV11-3|.|.
TGTGCCAGCAGCTTATCATGGAAGAAGGGGTATACCGGGGAGCTGTTTTTT
CASSLSWKKGYTGELFF
>TRBJ1-5|TRBV30|TRBD1|medium-sized
TGTGCCTGGACCCGAACGGGACAGGGTAATCAGCCCCAGCATTTT
CAWTRTGQGNQPQHF
>TRBJ1-1|TRBV28|TRBD1|.
TGTGCCAGCAGTAGCGGACAGGGGACTCACACTGAAGCTTTCTTT
CASSSGQGTHTEAFF
>TRBJ2-1|TRBV7-2|TRBD2|.
TGTGCCAGCAGCTTTAGCGGGGGGGCCTACAATGAGCAGTTCTTC
CASSFSGGAYNEQFF
>TRBJ1-5|TRBV6-1|.|.
TGTGCCAGCATCCCGGGCCATAGCAATCAGCCCCAGCATTTT
CASIPGHSNQPQHF
>TRBJ2-3|TRBV6-1|.|.
TGTGCCAGCAGTGTCAGAAGGGACGATACGCAGTATTTT
CASSVRRDDTQYF
>TRBJ1-6|TRBV9|TRBD1|once
TGTGCCAGCAGCGTAAACCCCTTTGGGACAGGTCGGTCACCCCTCCACTTT
CASSVNPFGTGRSPLHF
>TRBJ2-4|TRBV18|TRBD1|.
TGTGCCAGCTCACCGACAGGGGTTTCGGGCAAAAACATTCAGTACTTC
CASSPTGVSGKNIQYF
>TRBJ2-5|TRBV2|.|.
TGTGCCAGCAGTGGTCCTAGGAGTACCCAGTACTTC
CASSGPRSTQYF
>TRBJ1-1|TRBV7-3|.|few
TGTGCCAGCAGCTTAACTGTGAACACTGAAGCTTTCTTT
CASSLTVNTEAFF
>TRBJ2-1|TRBV6-5|TRBD2|once
TGTGCCAGCGGAGGACTAGCGGGGTACAATGAGCAGTTCTTC
CASGGLAGYNEQFF
>TRBJ2-3|TRBV5-1|TRBD2|few
TGCGCCAGCAGCTTTAGCGGGAGACCCAGCACAGATACGCAGTATTTT
CASSFSGRPSTDTQYF
>TRBJ1-3|TRBV5-4|TRBD1|once
TGTGCCAGCAGCACACCACAGGGGAACACCATATATTTT
CASSTPQGNTIYF
>TRBJ1-2|TRBV5-8|.|.
TGTGCCAGCAGCTTCGGACGGACTACTAACTATGGCTACACCTTC
CASSFGRTTNYGYTF
>TRBJ2-5|TRBV30|TRBD1|.
TGTGCCTGGAGTAGGACAGGGCTGGGGGAGACCCAGTACTTC
CAWSRTGLGETQYF
>TRBJ1-5|TRBV28|.|few
TGTGCCAGCAGTTGGGTCCAGGGGCCCCAGCATTTT
CASSWVQGPQHF
>TRBJ2-3|TRBV9|.|.
TGTGCCAGCAGCGTATGGGGGCGGGGATATACGCAGTATTTT
CASSVWGRGYTQYF
>TRBJ1-4|TRBV2|.|once
TGTGCCAGCAGACGGGGTAGGGGTGAAAAACTGTTTTTT
CASRRGRGEKLFF
>TRBJ2-1|TRBV12-5|TRBD2|.
TGTGCTAGTGCCCCTAGCGGGGGGGGTAATGAGCAGTTCTTC
CASAPSGGGNEQFF
>TRBJ2-7|TRBV28|.|.
TGTGCCAGCAGCTCTCTCAACCGGTTTGCCTACGAGCAGTACTTC
CASSSLNRFAYEQYF
>TRBJ1-5|TRBV6-1|TRBD1|.
TGTGCCAGCAGAGTGGACAGGTCGGGCAATCAGCCCCAGCATTTT
CASRVDRSGNQPQHF
>TRBJ2-3|TRBV7-6|.|.
TGTGCCAGCAGCTTAGCCACCTCTAGCACAGATACGCAGTATTTT
CASSLATSSTDTQYF
>TRBJ2-2|TRBV4-3|.|.
TGCGCCAGCAGCCTGGCAATGGGGGTCACCGGGGAGCTGTTTTTT
CASSLAMGVTGELFF
>TRBJ2-1|TRBV20-1|.|.
TGCAGTGCCAGAGAGTACAATGAGCAGTTCTTC
CSAREYNEQFF
>TRBJ1-1|TRBV19|.|once
TGTGCCAGTAGTATCGTGGGGATTACGACTGAAGCTTTCTTT
CASSIVGITTEAFF
>TRBJ1-1|TRBV6-5|.|.
TGTGCCAGCAGTTTCGACCAGAACACTGAAGCTTTCTTT
CASSFDQNTEAFF
>TRBJ2-2|TRBV4-2|TRBD2|.
TGTGCCAGCAGCCCCCCAGGGCTAGCGGGCTTTACCGGGGAGCTGTTTTTT
CASSPPGLAGFTGELFF
>TRBJ1-5|TRBV5-4|.|.
TGTGCCAGCAGCAAGACGGGAACCAATCAGCCCCAGCATTTT
CASSKTGTNQPQHF
>TRBJ2-3|TRBV7-9|TRBD1|.
TGTGCCAGCGAAACAGGGGGCACTAGCACAGATACGCAGTATTTT
CASETGGTSTDTQYF
>TRBJ2-1|TRBV28|.|.
TGTGCCAGCCTCCCCGGGGGGCAGGGGCCCAATGAGCAGTTCTTC
CASLPGGQGPNEQFF
>TRBJ1-1|TRBV18|TRBD1|.
TGTGCCAGCTCACCTCTGACAGGGGGAAACACTGAAGCTTTCTTT
CASSPLTGGNTEAFF
>TRBJ1-2|TRBV15|.|.
TGTGCCACCAGCAGCACACCCAACTATGGCTACACCTTC
CATSSTPNYGYTF
>TRBJ2-7|TRBV9|.|.
TGTGCCAGCACCCCAGGGGGGTCTAGCTCCTACGAGCAGTACTTC
CASTPGGSSSYEQYF
>TRBJ2-7|TRBV11-1|TRBD2|.
TGTGCCAGCAGCTTAGACAGCGGGAAGCAGTACTTC
CASSLDSGKQYF
>TRBJ1-2|TRBV6-1|.|.
TGTGCCAGCAGTCCAACAGGGAGCTATGGCTACACCTTC
CASSPTGSYGYTF
>TRBJ1-3|TRBV19|.|.
TGTGCCAGTAGTATGAACGGGGACTCTGGAAACACCATATATTTT
CASSMNGDSGNTIYF
>TRBJ1-1|TRBV19|TRBD1|.
TGTGCCAGTAGTATAGGTTACAGGGGGCGCAGGGACACTGAAGCTTTCTTT
CASSIGYRGRRDTEAFF
>TRBJ2-2|TRBV28|.|.
TGTGCCAGCACCCAAGGAGGTCAGACGAACACCGGGGAGCTGTTTTTT
CASTQGGQTNTGELFF
>TRBJ1-6|TRBV7-6|TRBD1|.
TGTGCCAGCAGCCAGCGACAGGGTGCCAATTCACCCCTCCACTTT
CASSQRQGANSPLHF
>TRBJ2-1|TRBV5-1|.|.
TGCGCCAGCAGCTTGACTAGCCCCTCGAGGTCCTACAATGAGCAGTTCTTC
CASSLTSPSRSYNEQFF
>TRBJ2-7|TRBV7-2|.|.
TGTGCCAGCAGCCTTGTGATGGGGGAGCAGTACTTC
CASSLVMGEQYF
>TRBJ1-4|TRBV10-2|.|.
TGCGCCAGCAGTCAAAATGGGGGTGAAAAACTGTTTTTT
CASSQNGGEKLFF
>TRBJ1-6|TRBV9|.|once
TGTGCCAGCAGCTTCGTAGCCGAGAATTCACCCCTCCACTTT
CASSFVAENSPLHF
>TRBJ2-7|TRBV6-5|.|.
TGTGCCAGCAGGCGACCAGGGGAACCCTACGAGCAGTACTTC
CASRRPGEPYEQYF
>TRBJ2-3|TRBV19|TRBD2|once
TGTGCCAGTAGTATTCCCGGGAGGGCCTTGGATACGCAGTATTTT
CASSIPGRALDTQYF
>TRBJ1-4|TRBV7-8|.|once
TGTGCCAGCAGCTTAGCTGGGACCCTTAATGAAAAACTGTTTTTT
CASSLAGTLNEKLFF
>TRBJ1-4|TRBV7-9|TRBD1|.
TGTGCCAGCAGCTCCTACCTAGACAGGGGGAATGAAAAACTGTTTTTT
CASSSYLDRGNEKLFF
>TRBJ2-1|TRBV6-5|TRBD2|.
TGTGCCAGCCGCCCGGGACTAGCCTACAATGAGCAGTTCTTC
CASRPGLAYNEQFF